This T cell receptor beta chain was retrieved from a study of cytomegalovirus exposure and HLA in healthy donors. CDR1 and CDR2 (germline): GTSNPN, SVGIG (reference sequence). The CDR3 covers 14 residues. The V end lost 3 bases, the J end lost 4 bases, and 12 bases lay between the germline ends. Sequencing was performed with immunoSEQ multiplex PCR; in TCRdb, only in-frame clones are kept and a portion is missing. Of about 160,000 clones listed, roughly nine tenths are singletons. The V and J genes are TRBV30 and TRBJ1-4, with D unresolved. This sequence was found in a woman aged 25-40 years in good health and CMV-seronegative. The sequencing input was PBMCs. The CDR3 DNA reads TGTGCCTGGAGCCCCGACGGTGTTAATGAAAAACTGTTTTTT. As protein: CAWSPDGVNEKLFF.